This TCR gamma chain was identified during a study of Vδ1+ human thymocytes. Regarding the study as a whole: Thymic TRG and TRD repertoires appeared highly polyclonal, with Gaussian CDR3 length distributions. Donors shared many TRG clonotypes but few TRD clonotypes. Despite high sort purity, roughly 18% of thymic T cell receptor delta sequences were Vdelta2.

With V trimmed by 2 bases and J by 12 bases, 7 bases remained unmatched. The CDR3 loop spans 11 amino acids. Germline lookup yields CDR1 EGSNGY and CDR2 YDSYNSKV. This clone was detected only a few times. Antigen unknown. RNA was extracted from the cells and then reverse transcribed. Multiplex PCR used pooled V-gene forward primers and a constant-region reverse primer to amplify CDR3s. TCRdb re-identified clones in the multiplex PCR reads via CATT. The sample contains 25,000 to 35,000 gamma-chain clones, roughly 20% of which appear only once. The sequencing sample was made of Vdelta1+ gamma-delta thymocytes from the thymus. The subset: FACS-sorted CD3+ TCRalphabeta- TCRVdelta1+ TCRVdelta2- thymocytes. This TCR was sampled from a boy younger than two who had congenital heart surgery. The chain is built from TRGV2 and TRGJ1 or TRGJ2. In nucleotides, the CDR3 is TGTGCCACCTGGGACGAGGATATGAAACTCTTT. Translating it yields CATWDEDMKLF.